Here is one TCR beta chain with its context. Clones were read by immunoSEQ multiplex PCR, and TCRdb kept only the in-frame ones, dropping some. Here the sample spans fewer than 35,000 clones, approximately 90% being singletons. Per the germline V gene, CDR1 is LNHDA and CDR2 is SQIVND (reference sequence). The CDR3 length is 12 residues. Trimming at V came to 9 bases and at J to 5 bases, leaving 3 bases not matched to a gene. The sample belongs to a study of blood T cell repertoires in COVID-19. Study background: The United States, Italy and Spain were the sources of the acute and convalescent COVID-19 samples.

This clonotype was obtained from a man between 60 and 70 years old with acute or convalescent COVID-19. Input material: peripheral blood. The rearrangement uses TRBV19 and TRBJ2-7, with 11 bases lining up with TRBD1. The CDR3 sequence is CASSGQGDEQYF. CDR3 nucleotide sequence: TGTGCCAGCTCGGGACAGGGGGACGAGCAGTACTTC. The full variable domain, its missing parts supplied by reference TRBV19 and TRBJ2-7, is DGGITQSPKYLFRKEGQNVTLSCEQNLNHDAMYWYRQDPGQGLRLIYYSQIVNDFQKGDIAEGYSVSREKKESFPLTVTSAQKNPTAFYLCASSGQGDEQYFGPGTRLTVT.